One and the same sample provided the 8 T cell receptor beta chains below, sequenced in a study of shared T cell receptors in the human thymus. Using immunoSEQ multiplex PCR, the repertoire was profiled, and TCRdb retains in-frame clones only, with some absent. This sample has about 660,000 clones; around 87% occur once, and the top ten carry around 0.0099%. These data also formed part of another study, on human thymus T cells.

The sample comprised thymocytes. These receptors came from a boy less than two years old with a congenital heart defect.

This clone was detected once. The V gene is TRBV29-1, the J gene TRBJ2-1, with D unresolved. Trimming removed 3 bases at V and 7 bases at J, with 13 bases between. Germline V gene sequence: CDR1 SQVTM, CDR2 ANQGSEA. This CDR3 region has 13 residues. The CDR3 spells CSVERRVINEQFF. CDR3 bases: TGCAGCGTTGAGAGGAGAGTGATTAATGAGCAGTTCTTC.

V and J are TRBV21-1 and TRBJ2-1; TRBD2, the table's D call, lacks a check against the DNA. TRBV21-1 is termed a pseudogene. CDR3 length: 14 residues. Here the CDR3 DNA reads TGTGCCAGCAGCAAAACTAGCGGGATGGGTGAGCAGTTCTTC. Protein: CASSKTSGMGEQFF.

The chain uses TRBV19 and TRBJ2-2; 7 bases align to TRBD2. Germline V gene sequence: CDR1 LNHDA, CDR2 SQIVND (reference sequence). The ends lost 1 base at V and 5 bases at J; junction bases unmatched: 22. This CDR3 has 21 residues. CDR3 nucleotides: TGTGCCAGTAGTATAGTGGGCTGCCCCGGGCGGGAGCCCTGGGGGACCGGGGAGCTGTTTTTT. Translated, it gives CASSIVGCPGREPWGTGELFF. Combining the CDR3 with reference TRBV19 and TRBJ2-2 gives the whole variable domain DGGITQSPKYLFRKEGQNVTLSCEQNLNHDAMYWYRQDPGQGLRLIYYSQIVNDFQKGDIAEGYSVSREKKESFPLTVTSAQKNPTAFYLCASSIVGCPGREPWGTGELFFGEGSRLTVL.

V usage is TRBV14 and J usage is TRBJ2-1, with 13 bases lining up with TRBD2. The germline CDR1 and CDR2 sequences are SGHDN and FVKESK. This CDR3 comprises 13 residues. V lost 10 bases to trimming and J lost 7 bases; unmatched junction nucleotides: 4. CDR3 amino acids: CATRTSGSNEQFF. DNA of the CDR3: TGTGCCACCAGGACTAGCGGGAGTAATGAGCAGTTCTTC.

This clone is a singleton in its sample. The chain combines TRBV6-6 with TRBJ2-3; 9 bases map to TRBD2. V was pared by 4 bases and J by 2 bases, with 4 bases of the junction left unmatched. The CDR3 contains 15 residues. Per the germline V gene, CDR1 is MNHNY and CDR2 is SVGAGI (reference sequence). In DNA, the CDR3 is TGTGCCAGCAGTTCCGGACTAGCGCCCACAGATACGCAGTATTTT. It yields the protein CASSSGLAPTDTQYF.

Only a few counts were recorded for this clone. The rearrangement uses TRBV4-1 and TRBJ2-7, with D possibly TRBD2 on 5 matching bases. The CDR3 loop spans 12 amino acids. V lost 4 bases, J lost 7 bases, and 11 bases lay in between. Germline V gives CDR1 MGHRA, CDR2 YSYEKL. This CDR3 is CASSPGPGEQYF. In DNA, the CDR3 is TGCGCCAGCAGCCCAGGCCCGGGAGAGCAGTACTTC.

The CDR3 DNA reads TGCAGCGTTGATGCATACCGGGGGACTAGTAATTTCGATGAGCAGTTCTTC. Residues: CSVDAYRGTSNFDEQFF. The V and J genes are TRBV29-1 and TRBJ2-1, with TRBD2 matching over 8 bases. J gave up 8 bases and V 3 bases, and 18 bases lay outside the gene matches. The CDR3 is 17 amino acids. Germline V lookup: CDR1 SQVTM, CDR2 ANQGSEA.

The chain couples TRBV11-3 to TRBJ2-2; 8 bases match TRBD1. V was pared by 0 bases and J by 7 bases, with 4 bases of the junction left unmatched. CDR1 is SGHNT and CDR2 is YENEEA in the germline V gene. The CDR3 extends over 15 amino acids. The chain's CDR3 is CASSLEETGVGELFF. For the CDR3, the DNA is TGTGCCAGCAGCTTAGAGGAGACAGGGGTCGGGGAGCTGTTTTTT. The variable domain in full, with the rest retrieved from reference TRBV11-3 and TRBJ2-2, is EAGVVQSPRYKIIEKKQPVAFWCNPISGHNTLYWYLQNLGQGPELLIRYENEEAVDDSQLPKDRFSAERLKGVDSTLKIQPAELGDSAVYLCASSLEETGVGELFFGEGSRLTVL.